The 32 T cell receptor beta chains below all came from one sample that was sequenced in a study of blood T cells in healthy people across ages. Alongside a J-beta primer mix, a sample-barcoded 5' primer served in a second PCR lasting about 7 to 12 cycles. TCRdb re-derived calls from the 5' RACE reads in MiXCR, one entry per CDR3 protein. The sample contains about 1.1 million distinct CDR3 sequences, approximately 38% of which appear only once. Sequencing was carried out using blood. Receptors were obtained from a man between 18 and 29 years old in good health.

CDR3 DNA sequence: TGTGCGCAGCTCCCGAGGTCAGGGTACACTGAAGCTTTCTTT. Protein sequence: CAQLPRSGYTEAFF. The chain is built from TRBV21-1 and TRBJ1-1; the listed D gene, TRBD1, was not tested against the DNA. TRBV21-1 corresponds to a pseudogene. This CDR3 contains 14 residues.

This clonotype has a handful of counts. V is TRBV20-1 and J is TRBJ1-6; no clear D gene. Per the germline V gene, CDR1 is DFQATT and CDR2 is SNEGSKA (reference sequence). The CDR3 consists of 17 residues. Deletions cut 6 bases from V and 0 bases from J, with 18 bases between. The CDR3 nucleotides read TGCAGTGCCCCCAGCCTAGGCCCGAGCTCCTATAATTCACCCCTCCACTTT. Its protein product is CSAPSLGPSSYNSPLHF.

This clonotype was detected only a few times. This chain uses TRBV12-3 or TRBV12-4 with TRBJ2-3; 11 nucleotides line up with TRBD2. The CDR3 is made up of 16 amino acids. J gave up 4 bases and V 6 bases, and 9 bases lay outside the gene matches. CDR3 nucleotides: TGTGCCAGCAGCTTTAGCGGGGGGGCCGAGGCAGATACGCAGTATTTT. The encoded protein is CASSFSGGAEADTQYF.

This clonotype was seen a handful of times. J is TRBJ2-1 and V is TRBV12-3 or TRBV12-4; 9 bases map to TRBD2. Trimming at V came to 5 bases and at J to 2 bases, leaving 7 bases not matched to a gene. The CDR3 length is 16 residues. The CDR3 DNA reads TGTGCCAGCAGTGGCGGGGGGGGCCTTCCCTACAATGAGCAGTTCTTC. Residues: CASSGGGGLPYNEQFF.

The chain has TRBV27 and TRBJ2-5; D could derive from TRBD1 or TRBD2 (5 bases each). The CDR3 has 13 residues. From germline, CDR1 is MNHEY and CDR2 SMNVEV (reference sequence). V dropped 3 bases and J dropped 11 bases, with 16 bases sitting between them. This CDR3 reads CASSFGTYNEQYF. The CDR3 DNA sequence: TGTGCCAGCAGTTTTGGGACCTACAATGAGCAGTACTTC.

This clonotype occurred many times. This chain joins TRBV10-3 and TRBJ2-7, with unresolved D. The germline V gene encodes CDR1 ENHRY and CDR2 SYGVKD. Trimming left V 0 bases short and J 4 bases short, with 4 bases between. CDR3 length: 12 residues. CDR3 residues: CAISESNYEQYF. The CDR3 nucleotides read TGTGCCATCAGTGAGTCGAATTACGAGCAGTACTTC.

There are a few counts of this clonotype. The rearrangement uses TRBV14 and TRBJ2-3; D unclear. The CDR3 sequence is 15 residues long. CDR1 SGHDN and CDR2 FVKESK come from the germline V gene. V lost 7 bases to trimming and J lost 5 bases, with 19 bases between them. The CDR3 region is CASTPGLRGVDTQYF. Written as DNA, the CDR3 is TGTGCCAGCACACCGGGTCTCCGTGGGGTAGATACGCAGTATTTT.

This chain joins TRBV20-1 and TRBJ2-7; D is uncertain. The J call may be incorrect, as the DNA end agrees better with TRBJ2-5. The CDR3 has 12 amino acids. The germline gives CDR1 DFQATT, CDR2 SNEGSKA (reference sequence). The CDR3 spells CSARSHKETQYF. The CDR3, as DNA: TGCAGTGCTAGATCCCACAAAGAGACCCAGTACTTC.

The chain employs TRBV3-1 and TRBJ2-1; no reliable D call. Trimming cost V 0 bases and J 1 base, with 13 bases left between them. Per germline, CDR1 LGHDT and CDR2 YNNKEL (reference sequence). The CDR3 is 17 residues long. The CDR3 is CASSQDRGGDSYNEQFF. As DNA, the CDR3 is TGTGCCAGCAGCCAAGATCGTGGTGGGGATTCCTACAATGAGCAGTTCTTC.

V usage is TRBV4-3 and J usage is TRBJ2-2; no reliable D call. This CDR3 has 16 amino acids. V lost 2 bases and J 6 bases, leaving 16 bases between the germline ends. Germline values: CDR1 LGHNA, CDR2 YSLEER. Here the CDR3 DNA reads TGCGCCAGCAGCCAATATGAAGCGAGCAACGCCGGGGAGCTGTTTTTT. Its protein product is CASSQYEASNAGELFF.

This clonotype was seen many times. V and J are TRBV6-2 or TRBV6-3 and TRBJ2-1, with 8 nucleotides matching TRBD1. The ends lost 9 bases at V and 7 bases at J; junction bases unmatched: 8. Germline values: CDR1 MNHEY, CDR2 SVGEGT. The CDR3 sequence is 13 residues long. The DNA for the CDR3 is TGTGCCAGTGTGAGGGACAGGCAGAATGAGCAGTTCTTC. This gives the protein CASVRDRQNEQFF.

The V call is TRBV11-1, the J call TRBJ2-1; TRBD2 aligns across 11 bases. There are 24 residues in the CDR3. V gave up 5 bases and J gave up 0 bases; unmatched junction bases: 27. The germline gives CDR1 SGHAT, CDR2 FQDESV (reference sequence). The CDR3 DNA sequence: TGTGCCAGCAGCCAAACTCAAAGGGTGCTAGATGGACTAGCGGGCCAAAGCTCCTACAATGAGCAGTTCTTC. Translation: CASSQTQRVLDGLAGQSSYNEQFF.

This chain links TRBV13 with TRBJ2-5; possibly TRBD1 for D (6 bases). The DNA end lines up better with TRBJ2-1; the J call may be wrong. CDR1 and CDR2 from the germline V gene are PRHDT and FYEKMQ (reference sequence). CDR3 length: 15 residues. Here the CDR3 DNA reads TGTGCCAGCAGCTTACGCCCCAGGGGCCAAGAGACCCAGTTCTTC. Translation: CASSLRPRGQETQFF.

This chain links TRBV6-2 or TRBV6-3 with TRBJ2-1, with TRBD1 as a possible D gene (5 bases). The germline V gene encodes CDR1 MNHEY and CDR2 SVGEGT. The CDR3 covers 17 residues. Trimming pared 8 bases from V and 3 bases from J, leaving 23 bases between. The CDR3 is CASASPPGRVIYNEQFF. The CDR3 DNA reads TGTGCCAGCGCCTCACCACCGGGCAGGGTTATCTACAATGAGCAGTTCTTC.

The rearrangement links TRBV7-3 to TRBJ2-1; D possibly matches TRBD1 or TRBD2 (5 bases each). The CDR3 totals 13 residues. Looked up from germline, CDR1 is SGHTA and CDR2 is FQGTGA. The CDR3 DNA reads TGTGCTTCGAGGGGCCCTCCTGGTAATGAGCAGTTCTTC. Translation gives CASRGPPGNEQFF.

This clonotype was detected a few times. For the CDR3, the DNA is TGTGCCAGCAGTTCAATGGATACAGGAACGAACACAGATACGCAGTATTTT. Encoded protein: CASSSMDTGTNTDTQYF. The chain uses TRBV27 and TRBJ2-3; possible D gene TRBD1, 5 bases. The ends were cut back, 4 bases at V and 2 bases at J, with 19 bases in the middle. The CDR3 totals 17 residues. Germline V gives CDR1 MNHEY, CDR2 SMNVEV (reference sequence).

A remark on this clonotype: In this CDR3 the conserved last residue, phenylalanine or tryptophan, is missing, so a read error is likely. V gene TRBV5-1 combines with J gene TRBJ2-5, with 8 bases identical to TRBD2. Looked up from germline, CDR1 is SGHRS and CDR2 is YFSETQ. This CDR3 region has 12 residues. V lost 5 bases and J lost 4; bases outside the gene matches: 1. The CDR3, as DNA: TGCGCCAGCAGAACTAGCGGAGAGACCCAGTACATC. Translated: CASRTSGETQYI.

The chain uses TRBV27 and TRBJ2-1; weak D call: TRBD2 (6 bases). V shed 2 bases and J shed 6 bases, with 11 bases lying between them. The CDR3 is 14 amino acids. The V gene's germline CDR1 is MNHEY and CDR2 SMNVEV (reference sequence). The CDR3 DNA follows: TGTGCCAGCAGTTTAGGGGGGACCAGCAATGAGCAGTTCTTC. Its translation is CASSLGGTSNEQFF.

The chain is built from TRBV7-8 and TRBJ1-4; 7 bases agree with TRBD1. The CDR3 covers 14 residues. The V gene end was trimmed by 6 bases and the J gene end by 8 bases; junction bases not matched to a gene: 9. Per germline, CDR1 SGHVS and CDR2 FQNEAQ. CDR3 DNA: TGTGCCAGCAGGGAGAACAGGGGAGGAGAAAAACTGTTTTTT. Translating it yields CASRENRGGEKLFF.

A few counts support this clonotype. The chain couples TRBV20-1 to TRBJ2-3; tentatively, D is TRBD1 or TRBD2 (5 bases each). V lost 0 bases to trimming and J lost 4 bases, with 14 bases between them. Germline V gives CDR1 DFQATT, CDR2 SNEGSKA (reference sequence). The CDR3 loop spans 15 amino acids. The CDR3 region is CSARDEGRGADTQYF. CDR3 sequence (DNA): TGCAGTGCTAGAGACGAGGGCCGGGGCGCAGATACGCAGTATTTT.

This clonotype was picked up a small number of times. The rearrangement uses TRBV12-3 or TRBV12-4 and TRBJ1-2; D remains unclear. Between the trimmed V and J ends, which lost 6 bases and 5 bases, there was a span of 16 bases. The CDR3 covers 14 residues. DNA for the CDR3: TGTGCCAGCAGCCGTCGCGGCCCGCGATATGGCTACACCTTC. Its protein is CASSRRGPRYGYTF.

The chain joins TRBV27 to TRBJ2-1; 9 bases map to TRBD2. The J call may be incorrect, as the DNA end agrees better with TRBJ2-7. From germline, CDR1 is MNHEY and CDR2 SMNVEV (reference sequence). The CDR3 is 16 residues long. The CDR3 protein is CASSVSGGLSYNEQYF. Here the CDR3 DNA reads TGTGCCAGCAGTGTTAGCGGGGGTCTTTCCTACAATGAGCAGTACTTC.

The gene calls are TRBV11-1 and TRBJ2-3; D possibly corresponds to TRBD2 (6 bases). Germline-derived CDR1 and CDR2 are SGHAT and FQDESV (reference sequence). V was pared by 5 bases and J by 14 bases, with 29 bases between. CDR3 size: 16 residues. In DNA, the CDR3 is TGTGCCAGCAGCCAGAACATTGGGGAACCCGGGAGATACGCGTATTTT. It translates to CASSQNIGEPGRYAYF.

The V and J genes are TRBV4-1 and TRBJ1-2, with a possible D match to TRBD1 (5 bases). The germline V gene has CDR1 MGHRA and CDR2 YSYEKL. There are 12 residues in the CDR3. Trimming pared 0 bases from V and 10 bases from J, leaving 9 bases between. CDR3 amino acids: CASSQEVGPYTF. For the CDR3, the DNA is TGCGCCAGCAGCCAAGAAGTGGGACCCTACACCTTC.

The chain is built from TRBV9 and TRBJ1-1; D unresolved. The CDR3 covers 13 residues. The germline CDR1 and CDR2 sequences are SGDLS and YYNGEE. Trimming shortened V by 4 bases and J by 8 bases, and 15 bases separated the two germline ends. CDR3 nucleotide sequence: TGTGCCAGCAGCCACCGCCCGGCTCGGGAAGCTTTCTTT. This translates into CASSHRPAREAFF.

The table lists this clonotype with a few counts. This chain connects TRBV7-2 to TRBJ2-3; D might be TRBD2 (5 bases). V shed 9 bases and J shed 14 bases, with 21 bases lying between them. The CDR3 loop spans 12 amino acids. Germline-derived CDR1 and CDR2 are SGHTA and FQGNSA. The CDR3 DNA follows: TGTGCCAGTCCGCTATACCCATTTGAGGGGTATTTT. This encodes CASPLYPFEGYF.

The V gene is TRBV7-9, the J gene TRBJ1-2; a weak D match, TRBD1 (6 bases). Trimming left V 6 bases short and J 4 bases short, with 18 bases between. This CDR3 has 15 residues. Looked up from germline, CDR1 is SEHNR and CDR2 is FQNEAQ (reference sequence). In nucleotides, the CDR3 is TGTGCCAGCAGTCAAACCATGACAGGAGGCTATGGCTACACCTTC. As protein: CASSQTMTGGYGYTF.

The rearrangement joins TRBV6-1 to TRBJ2-2; D not certain. The germline V gene has CDR1 MNHNS and CDR2 SASEGT. The germline V and J ends were trimmed by 5 bases and 3 bases, with 22 bases remaining between them. This CDR3 has 18 residues. CDR3 DNA: TGTGCCAGCAGTCCACTATTCGATTCGTCCGGATACACCGGGGAGCTGTTTTTT. It codes for CASSPLFDSSGYTGELFF.

The rearrangement links TRBV12-3 or TRBV12-4 to TRBJ1-1; D remains ambiguous. This CDR3 contains 13 residues. V lost 6 bases and J lost 6, with 14 bases in between. CDR3 loop: CASSFRGSAEAFF. CDR3 in DNA: TGTGCCAGCAGCTTTCGGGGATCCGCTGAAGCTTTCTTT.

This clonotype was seen a handful of times. V is TRBV5-1 and J is TRBJ2-3; 13 nucleotides match TRBD2. There are 15 residues in the CDR3. J was trimmed by 4 bases and V by 3 bases; bases with no gene match: 2. CDR1 and CDR2 (germline): SGHRS, YFSETQ. The CDR3 DNA reads as TGCGCCAGCAGCTACACTAGCGGGGGGGCAGATACGCAGTATTTT. Translation: CASSYTSGGADTQYF.

This clonotype was counted between two and nine times. V usage is TRBV6-1 and J usage is TRBJ1-5, with unresolved D. Per the germline V gene, CDR1 is MNHNS and CDR2 is SASEGT. The CDR3 contains 13 residues. The V end was cut by 4 bases, the J end by 0 bases, with 4 bases between. The CDR3 sequence is CASSVRSNQPQHF. For the CDR3, the DNA is TGTGCCAGCAGTGTTCGTAGCAATCAGCCCCAGCATTTT.

The gene calls are TRBV29-1 and TRBJ2-3; D is unresolved. Trimming shortened V by 0 bases and J by 1 base, and 11 bases separated the two germline ends. This CDR3 is 15 amino acids long. CDR1 and CDR2 from the germline V gene are SQVTM and ANQGSEA. CDR3 sequence: CSVEDPGTRTDTQYF. As DNA, the CDR3 is TGCAGCGTTGAAGATCCTGGCACCCGCACAGATACGCAGTATTTT.